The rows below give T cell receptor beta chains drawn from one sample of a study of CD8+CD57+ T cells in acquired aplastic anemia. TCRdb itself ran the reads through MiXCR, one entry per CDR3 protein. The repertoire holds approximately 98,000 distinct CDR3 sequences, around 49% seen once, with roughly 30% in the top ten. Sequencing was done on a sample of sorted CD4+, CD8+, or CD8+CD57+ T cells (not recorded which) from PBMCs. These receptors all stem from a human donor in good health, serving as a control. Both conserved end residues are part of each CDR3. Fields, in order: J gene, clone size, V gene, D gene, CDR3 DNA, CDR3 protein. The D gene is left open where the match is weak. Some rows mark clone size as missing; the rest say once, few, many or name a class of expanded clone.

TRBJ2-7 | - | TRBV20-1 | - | TGCAGTGCTACCGGGACTTTCTCCTACGAGCAGTACTTC | CSATGTFSYEQYF
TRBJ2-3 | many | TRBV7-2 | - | TGTGCCAGCAGCTCGGACAGCACAGATACGCAGTATTTT | CASSSDSTDTQYF
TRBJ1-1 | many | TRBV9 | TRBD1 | TGTGCCAGCAGCACGGGACAGCAAAACATGAACACTGAAGCTTTCTTT | CASSTGQQNMNTEAFF
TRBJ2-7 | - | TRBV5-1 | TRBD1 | TGCGCCAGCAGTCTACAGGGGGCGCAGGGAGCCTACGAGCAGTACTTC | CASSLQGAQGAYEQYF
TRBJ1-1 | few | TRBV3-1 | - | TGTGCCAGCAGCCAAGGGTGGGGTGGGACTTTGAACACTGAAGCTTTCTTT | CASSQGWGGTLNTEAFF
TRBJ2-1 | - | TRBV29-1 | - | TGCAGCGTTGGGCTAGGGTATGAGCAGTTCTTC | CSVGLGYEQFF
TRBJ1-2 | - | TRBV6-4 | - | TGTGCCAGCAGTGACTCGAGTTGCGTAGGGGAGTTGGGCTACACCTTC | CASSDSSCVGELGYTF
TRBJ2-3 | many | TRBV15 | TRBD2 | TGTGCCACCAGCGCCGTAAGACTAGCGGGGTTAGGTACGCAGTATTTT | CATSAVRLAGLGTQYF
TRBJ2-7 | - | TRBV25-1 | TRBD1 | TGTGCCAGCGGGAGTCCAACCAGGGGGATCAAAAACGAGCAGTACTTC | CASGSPTRGIKNEQYF
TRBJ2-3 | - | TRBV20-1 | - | TGCAGTGCCCTTACACAATCTAGCACAGATACGCAGTATTTT | CSALTQSSTDTQYF
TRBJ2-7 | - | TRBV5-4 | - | TGTGCCAGCAGCTTGGCCGGCTGCGAGCAGTACTTC | CASSLAGCEQYF
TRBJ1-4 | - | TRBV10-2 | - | TGCGCCAGCAGTGAAGGTCCCGATAATGAAAAACTGTTTTTT | CASSEGPDNEKLFF
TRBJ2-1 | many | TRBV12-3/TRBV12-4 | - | TGTGCCAGCAGTTGGACAGGGAGGGGCTACAATGAGCAGTTCTTC | CASSWTGRGYNEQFF
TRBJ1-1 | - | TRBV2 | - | TGTGCCAGCAGTGATTCCCAGGGCCCTGTGGAGGGTTTCTTT | CASSDSQGPVEGFF
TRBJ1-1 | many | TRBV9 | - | TGTGCCAGCAGCGTAGCCGGGTCCTCGAGCACTGAAGCTTTCTTT | CASSVAGSSSTEAFF
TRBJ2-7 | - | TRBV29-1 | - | TGCAGCGTGAGGGACGGGCCCCAATACGAGCAGTACTTC | CSVRDGPQYEQYF
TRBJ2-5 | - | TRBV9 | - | TGTGCCAGCAGCGTAGAGGGGGGATGGGAGACCCAGTACTTC | CASSVEGGWETQYF
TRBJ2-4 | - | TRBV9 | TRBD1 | TGTGCCAGCAGGATAGGACAGGGCAACATTCAGTACTTC | CASRIGQGNIQYF
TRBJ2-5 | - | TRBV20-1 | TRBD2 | TGCAGTGCCATGCTAGGACTAGCGGTACAAGAGACCCGGTACTTC | CSAMLGLAVQETRYF
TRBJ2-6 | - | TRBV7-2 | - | TGTGCCAGCAGCTCGACGGACTCTGGGGCCAACGTCCTGACTTTC | CASSSTDSGANVLTF
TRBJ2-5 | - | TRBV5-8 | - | TGTGCCAGCAGCCAGGACCACCAAGAGACCCAGTACTTC | CASSQDHQETQYF
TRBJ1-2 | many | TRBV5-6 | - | TGTGCCAGCAGCTTGTTGGGGTCCGACGCCGACTACACCTTC | CASSLLGSDADYTF
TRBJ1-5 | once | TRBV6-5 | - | TGTGCCAGCAGTTCAAAGGAGAATCAGCCCCAGCATTTT | CASSSKENQPQHF
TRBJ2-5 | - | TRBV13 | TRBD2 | TGTGCCAGCAGTGAGGAAGCGGGGGGGCAGGAAGAGACCCAGTACTTC | CASSEEAGGQEETQYF
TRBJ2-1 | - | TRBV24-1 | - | TGTGCCACCAGTGATCCCCCCCACGACAATGAGCAGTTCTTC | CATSDPPHDNEQFF
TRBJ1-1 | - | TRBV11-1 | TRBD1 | TGTGCCAGCAGCTTAGGGGGGGGGGACAGGGAGGAGGAGGGTGATGAAGGGACTGAAGCTTTCTTT | CASSLGGGDREEEGDEGTEAFF
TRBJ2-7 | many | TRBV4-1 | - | TGCGCCAGCAGCCAAGATGCGGGGACCTACGAGCAGTACTTC | CASSQDAGTYEQYF
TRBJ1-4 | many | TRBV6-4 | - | TGTGCCAGCAGCTACAGGGCCGGAACTAATGAAAAACTGTTTTTT | CASSYRAGTNEKLFF
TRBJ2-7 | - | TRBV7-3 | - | TGTGCTAGCAGCTTAATCAGGGACGGCGAGCAGTACTTC | CASSLIRDGEQYF
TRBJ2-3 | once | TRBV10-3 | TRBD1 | TGTGCCATCAGTGAGCCGGTTGGACAGGGGTCAGATACGCAGTATTTT | CAISEPVGQGSDTQYF
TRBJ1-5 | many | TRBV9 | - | TGTGCCAGCAGCGTAGCCGATGGCAGCTATAGCAATCAGCCCCAGCATTTT | CASSVADGSYSNQPQHF
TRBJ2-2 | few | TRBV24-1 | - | TGTGCCACCAGGGCAGTCACCGGGGAGCTGTTTTTT | CATRAVTGELFF
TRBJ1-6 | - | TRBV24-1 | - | TGTGCCACCAGTGACGGGACGGCCAATTCACCCCTCCACTTT | CATSDGTANSPLHF
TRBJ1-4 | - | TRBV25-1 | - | TGTGCCAGCACCTCGGACAAGAGTGTGAATGAAAAACTGTTTTTT | CASTSDKSVNEKLFF
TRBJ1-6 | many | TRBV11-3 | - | TGTGCCAGCAGCTTATCTGTGGGGTCACCCCTCCACTTT | CASSLSVGSPLHF
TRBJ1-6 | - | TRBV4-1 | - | TGCGCCAGCAGCCCGGGGGTGGAGTCACCCCTCCACTTT | CASSPGVESPLHF
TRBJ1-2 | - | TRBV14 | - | TGTGCTAGTAGCGGTGCGGGCTATGGCTACACCTTC | CASSGAGYGYTF
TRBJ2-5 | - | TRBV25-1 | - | TGTGCCAGCAGCTTGGGGAGGGGGGAGACCCAGTACTTC | CASSLGRGETQYF
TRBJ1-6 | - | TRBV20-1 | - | TGCAGTGCTCGCCGGACAGTGGGTAATTCACCCCTCCACTTT | CSARRTVGNSPLHF
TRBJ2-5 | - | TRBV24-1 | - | TGTGCCACCAGTGATTTGAGTCAGGGAAGCCTTAGGACCCAGTACTTC | CATSDLSQGSLRTQYF
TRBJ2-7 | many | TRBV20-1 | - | TGCAGTGCCAGCGGGTCTCTAAACTCCTACGAGCAGTACTTC | CSASGSLNSYEQYF
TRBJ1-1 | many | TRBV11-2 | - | TGTGCCAGCAGCTTGGCCGCTATGGGGGCTTTCTTT | CASSLAAMGAFF
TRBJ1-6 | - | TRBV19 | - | TGTGCCAGTAGGATCGGGGGGGGTAATTCACCCCTCCACTTT | CASRIGGGNSPLHF
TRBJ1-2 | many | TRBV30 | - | TGTGCCTGGAGTGTACTACTAGGTCCTACCAGCTACACCTTC | CAWSVLLGPTSYTF
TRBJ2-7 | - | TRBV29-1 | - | TGCAGCGTTGCAACAGGGTCCTACGAGCAGTACTTC | CSVATGSYEQYF
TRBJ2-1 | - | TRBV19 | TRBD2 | TGTGCCAGTCGCGAGACTAGCGGGGGCGCTTACAATGAGCAGTTCTTC | CASRETSGGAYNEQFF
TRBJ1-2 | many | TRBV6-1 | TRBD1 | TGTGCCAGCAGTCCGGGACAGGGGGACTATGGCTACACCTTC | CASSPGQGDYGYTF
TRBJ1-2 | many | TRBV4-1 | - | TGCGCCAGCAGCCAAGCTTCCGGTGGCTATGGCTACACCTTC | CASSQASGGYGYTF
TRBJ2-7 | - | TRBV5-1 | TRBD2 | TGCGCCAGCAGACTCGGGACTAGCGGGGCATACGAGCAGTACTTC | CASRLGTSGAYEQYF
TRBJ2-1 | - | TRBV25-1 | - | TGTGCCAGCAGTGGGGGGGCCAGTGAGCAGTTCTTC | CASSGGASEQFF
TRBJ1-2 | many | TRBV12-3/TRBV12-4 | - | TGTGCCAGCAGTTTCACGGGCAATGGCTACACCTTC | CASSFTGNGYTF
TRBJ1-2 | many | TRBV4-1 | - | TGCGCCAGCAGCCAAGATAATGCAGGGGACTATGGCTACACCTTC | CASSQDNAGDYGYTF
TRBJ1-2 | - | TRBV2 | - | TGTGCCAGCAGTGAAGCAAGGGGTACGGGCGGCTACACCTTC | CASSEARGTGGYTF
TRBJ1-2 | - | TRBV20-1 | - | TGCAGTGCTAGAGTGAAGGGAGACTATGGCTACACCTTC | CSARVKGDYGYTF
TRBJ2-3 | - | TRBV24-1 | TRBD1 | TGTGCCACCAGTGATCCATTAACTAATACCGGGACAGGTTGGGGCACAGATACGCAGTATTTT | CATSDPLTNTGTGWGTDTQYF
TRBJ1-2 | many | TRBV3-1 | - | TGTGCCAGCAGACCAGACGACAGCTACGGCTACACCTTC | CASRPDDSYGYTF
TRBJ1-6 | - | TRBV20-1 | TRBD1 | TGCAGTGCTTCAACCCAGGGGGGGGGTTCACCCCTCCACTTT | CSASTQGGGSPLHF
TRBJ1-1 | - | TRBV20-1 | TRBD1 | TGCAGTGCTAGAGATGGGGACAGGGAGACTGAAGCTTTCTTT | CSARDGDRETEAFF
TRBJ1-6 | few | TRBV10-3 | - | TGTGCCATCAGTGAGGGGACCGACAATTCACCCCTCCACTTT | CAISEGTDNSPLHF
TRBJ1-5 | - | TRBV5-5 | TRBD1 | TGTGCCAGCAGCTTATTAGACAGGGGGCGGAATCAGCCCCAGCATTTT | CASSLLDRGRNQPQHF